Listed here is a single T cell receptor (beta chain). Those donors who had ophthalmopathy presented with moderate-to-severe activity, a CAS of ≥3, a NOSPECS of ≥4 and a duration under 3 months. The data were taken from a study of Graves' ophthalmopathy and Graves' hyperthyroidism. Per the germline V gene, CDR1 is SNHLY and CDR2 is FYNNEI. This CDR3 has 15 amino acids. Trimming shortened V by 2 bases and J by 2 bases, and 12 bases separated the two germline ends. For repertoire sequencing, the TCR beta CDR3 regions were amplified from RNA transcripts. A first-round RT-PCR used HTBI primers, followed by a second-round multiplex PCR. One entry per CDR3 protein, called by TCRdb with MiXCR from the multiplex PCR reads. In the table there are around 40,000 distinct CDR3 sequences, over 40% of which are singletons.

The chain carries TRBV2 and TRBJ2-5, with D tentatively TRBD1 or TRBD2 (5 bases each). This receptor was identified in an adult man with Graves' ophthalmopathy. The sequenced sample was peripheral blood. CDR3: CASSERDQVQETQYF. The CDR3, as DNA: TGTGCCAGCAGTGAAAGGGACCAAGTTCAAGAGACCCAGTACTTC.